This T cell receptor beta chain was captured by sequencing in a study of OX40 agonist ivuxolimab in advanced cancers. Study-level information: Patients in dose escalation had liver, melanoma, kidney or head and neck cancers. Overall study results and limits: Averaged across samples, CD8+ T cells carried more expanded clones than CD4+ did.

Points on this clone: Its antigen is undetermined.

V trimming: 0 bases; J trimming: 3 bases; junction bases outside the gene matches: 10. Germline V gene data show CDR1 as LGHNA and CDR2 as YNFKEQ. The CDR3 sequence is 18 residues long. Using immunoSEQ multiplex PCR, the repertoire was profiled, and TCRdb retains in-frame clones only, with some absent. The data contain about 17,000 clones, 80% of them singletons. This TCR derives from an adult with an advanced solid tumor such as melanoma, head and neck, liver or kidney cancer. Sequencing was performed on CD4+ or CD8+ T cells sorted from blood, taken in a trial of the OX40 agonist ivuxolimab. The V gene is TRBV4-2, the J gene TRBJ1-4, with 7 bases that match TRBD1. The CDR3 DNA reads as TGTGCCAGCAGCCAAGATAAGGGGCAGGGGGACTCTAATGAAAAACTGTTTTTT. Protein: CASSQDKGQGDSNEKLFF.